This TCR beta chain was sequenced for a study of T cell clonality in common variable immunodeficiency. Germline CDR1 is DFQATT and CDR2 is SNEGSKA (reference sequence). The CDR3 runs to 16 residues. Unmatched junction bases numbered 13, after V lost 1 base and J lost 8 bases. In this sample, this clone turned up many times. The CDR3 end lies 3 residues beyond the end of the read and is filled in from the germline J gene. TCRdb keeps only in-frame clones here, not all; method: immunoSEQ multiplex PCR. The specimen has roughly 40,000 clones, none found just once. Sequenced material: peripheral blood mononuclear cells. This chain links TRBV20-1 with TRBJ2-1; 8 positions agree with TRBD2. This sequence originates from a person aged 18-70 years in good health. Partial CDR3 DNA: TGCAGTGCTAGAGTAGTCGGACTAGCCGGAGGCGATGAG. This sequence encodes CSARVVGLAGGDE. Given in full, the CDR3 is CSARVVGLAGGDEQFF.